Following are 9 T cell receptor beta chains from one sample sequenced in a study of T cells in women clearing cervical HPV infection (dated by TCRdb to the late 2010s). The method was the immunoSEQ multiplex PCR assay. TCRdb obtained this table from immuneACCESS and retained in-frame rearrangements with V and J assigned. These tables miss some clones; where compared with another copy, unresolved V genes account for less than half of the shortfall, and the remainder is unexplained. The sample table holds more than 45,000 clones. The ten largest clonotypes hold roughly 1.6% of the sample. What was sequenced was blood buffy coat. The receptors were sampled from a woman aged 18-70 years with a cervical HPV16 infection that either progressed to CIN3+ or cleared (not recorded which).

A remark on this clone: The CDR3 end falls 3 residues outside the read, so it is completed with the germline J gene. The genes are TRBV6-2 or TRBV6-3 and TRBJ1-6; no clear D. The V end lost 8 bases, the J end lost 0 bases, and 8 bases lay between the germline ends. This CDR3 is built from 14 residues. Germline CDR1 MNHEY, CDR2 SVGEGT. The CDR3 DNA, read in part, is TGTGCCAGCGGCCCCAGCTCCTATAATTCACCC. It yields the protein CASGPSSYNSP. The entire CDR3 is CASGPSSYNSPLHF.

As regards this clone: The CDR3 goes on 3 residues after the read ends, and that part is filled in from the germline J gene. V and J are TRBV19 and TRBJ2-3; 7 nucleotides align to TRBD2. The CDR3 runs to 16 residues. Germline V gene sequence: CDR1 LNHDA, CDR2 SQIVND (reference sequence). J lost 1 base, V lost 4 bases, and 8 bases had no gene match. CDR3 region: CASSTWSGRGTDTQYF. The DNA read from the CDR3 is TGTGCCAGTAGTACCTGGTCGGGGAGGGGCACAGATACG.

As to this clone: The missing CDR3 end, 3 residues past where the read stops, is filled in from the germline J gene. The rearrangement links TRBV5-1 to TRBJ1-4; D is undetermined. The CDR3 extends over 14 amino acids. The germline CDR1 and CDR2 sequences are SGHRS and YFSETQ. V was cut by 2 bases and J by 5 bases, with 10 bases left in between. CDR3 DNA (partial): TGCGCCAGCAGCTTAACAGATTCCAATGAAAAA. This encodes CASSLTDSNEK. In full, the CDR3 reads CASSLTDSNEKLFF.

A remark on this clone: The missing CDR3 end, 3 residues past where the read stops, is filled in from the germline J gene. The same CDR3 is also encoded by other DNA sequences in this sample. The rearrangement joins TRBV20-1 to TRBJ1-2, with 7 nucleotides matching TRBD1. V was clipped by 6 bases and J by 2 bases; unmatched bases: 3. Germline V gene lookup returns CDR1 DFQATT and CDR2 SNEGSKA (reference sequence). The CDR3 is made up of 12 amino acids. CDR3 DNA, as far as it was read: TGCAGTGCCCGGACAGGAAACTATGGC. This translates into CSARTGNYG. Given in full, the CDR3 is CSARTGNYGYTF.

Worth noting for this clone: The read terminates 3 residues before the CDR3 end, so the remaining end is supplied by the germline J gene. This chain uses TRBV20-1 with TRBJ2-6, with D perhaps matching TRBD2 (7 bases). CDR1 and CDR2 from the germline V gene are DFQATT and SNEGSKA (reference sequence). Trimming cost V 5 bases and J 3 bases, with 14 bases left between them. This CDR3 contains 15 residues. This CDR3 reads CSAPRGGNGANVLTF. Partial CDR3 DNA: TGCAGTGCTCCGAGGGGGGGAAATGGGGCCAACGTC.

As to this clone: Read sequence stops 3 residues before the CDR3 end, and the germline J gene provides the missing end. V and J are TRBV18 and TRBJ1-6; D is possibly TRBD1 (6 bases). The V gene lost 5 bases and the J gene lost 7 bases, with 9 bases spanning the gap. The germline gives CDR1 KGHSH, CDR2 LQKENI. CDR3 length equals 13 residues. The covered CDR3 bases are TGTGCCAGCTCAAGCGACAGGAATTCACCC. Protein: CASSSDRNSP. The entire CDR3 reads CASSSDRNSPLHF. The variable domain in full, with the rest retrieved from reference TRBV18 and TRBJ1-6, is NAGVMQNPRHLVRRRGQEARLRCSPMKGHSHVYWYRQLPEEGLKFMVYLQKENIIDESGMPKERFSAEFPKEGPSILRIQQVVRGDSAAYFCASSSDRNSPLHFGNGTRLTVT.

Concerning this clone: The sequence runs out 3 residues before the end of the CDR3; the remainder is reconstructed from the germline J gene. V is TRBV10-3 and J is TRBJ2-3; the match to TRBD2 covers 7 bases. The ends lost 6 bases at V and 6 bases at J; junction bases unmatched: 12. Germline assignment: CDR1 ENHRY and CDR2 SYGVKD. The CDR3 consists of 15 residues. The sequenced CDR3 bases are TGTGCCATCAGGGGAGGGCAGGGCACCGGGGATACG. As protein: CAIRGGQGTGDT. Given in full, the CDR3 is CAIRGGQGTGDTQYF.

On this clone itself: The read ends 3 residues early relative to the CDR3; the germline J gene fills the gap. The J gene is TRBJ1-4, the V gene TRBV2, with 7 positions matching TRBD1. This CDR3 is 14 amino acids long. The V gene's germline CDR1 is SNHLY and CDR2 FYNNEI. The V and J ends lost 6 bases and 7 bases, in that order; junction bases with no gene match: 8. The CDR3 DNA, read in part, is TGTGCCAGCAGGAGGGACAGTCAGGGTGAAAAA. Protein: CASRRDSQGEK. The whole CDR3 reads CASRRDSQGEKLFF.

A word on this clone: The observed sequence ends 3 residues before the CDR3 terminus, with the missing tail filled in from the germline J gene. The rearrangement uses TRBV27 and TRBJ2-5, with D tentatively TRBD1 or TRBD2 (5 bases each). The germline V gene encodes CDR1 MNHEY and CDR2 SMNVEV (reference sequence). CDR3 length: 14 amino acids. Deletions cut 3 bases from V and 4 bases from J, with 12 bases between. The covered CDR3 bases are TGTGCCAGCAGTTTCAATCCAGGGAGAGAGACC. This sequence encodes CASSFNPGRET. The complete CDR3 protein is CASSFNPGRETQYF.